These 11 T cell receptor beta chains were sequenced from one sample in a study of blood T cell repertoires in COVID-19. Using immunoSEQ multiplex PCR, the repertoire was profiled, and TCRdb retains in-frame clones only, with some absent. The table has 70,000 to 90,000 clones, approximately 86% seen once. The sample comprised peripheral blood. These receptors originate from a man older than 75 with active or convalescent COVID-19.

The J gene is TRBJ2-1, the V gene TRBV18; 8 bases match TRBD2. The J segment lost 12 bases and the V segment lost 3 bases, leaving 4 bases of the junction unmatched. CDR1 and CDR2 (germline): KGHSH, LQKENI. The CDR3 contains 12 residues. CDR3 residues: CASSPASGLQFF. CDR3 bases: TGTGCCAGCTCACCGGCTAGCGGGTTGCAGTTCTTC.

V and J are TRBV10-3 and TRBJ2-2; 7 bases agree with TRBD2. The germline CDR1 and CDR2 sequences are ENHRY and SYGVKD. The V segment lost 4 bases and the J segment 5 bases; nucleotides outside the gene matches: 10. This CDR3 has 16 residues. This chain's CDR3 is CAISVRQGGSTGELFF. The CDR3, as DNA: TGTGCCATCAGTGTCAGGCAGGGAGGGAGTACCGGGGAGCTGTTTTTT.

The genes are TRBV5-1 and TRBJ1-1, with 7 bases fitting TRBD1. CDR1 and CDR2 (germline): SGHRS, YFSETQ. The CDR3 covers 14 residues. J lost 5 bases, V lost 2 bases, and 6 bases had no gene match. The CDR3 DNA sequence: TGCGCCAGCAGCTTTACGACAGGGCGGACTGAAGCTTTCTTT. It codes for CASSFTTGRTEAFF.

The rearrangement links TRBV19 to TRBJ1-1; no reliable D call. Germline V lookup: CDR1 LNHDA, CDR2 SQIVND (reference sequence). The CDR3 covers 13 residues. Trimming took off 0 bases at V and 1 base at J, with 3 bases between the two ends. The CDR3 loop is CASSIEANTEAFF. CDR3 in DNA: TGTGCCAGTAGTATAGAAGCGAACACTGAAGCTTTCTTT.

The J gene is TRBJ1-3, the V gene TRBV28, with 7 bases fitting TRBD1. The CDR3 spans 16 residues. Germline assignment: CDR1 MDHEN and CDR2 SYDVKM. J lost 4 bases, V lost 5 bases, and 11 bases had no gene match. The CDR3 DNA reads as TGTGCCAGCAGTCTCGCCTACAGGGGCCGAGGAAACACCATATATTTT. Translating it yields CASSLAYRGRGNTIYF. Complete variable domain (other parts from reference TRBV28 and TRBJ1-3): DVKVTQSSRYLVKRTGEKVFLECVQDMDHENMFWYRQDPGLGLRLIYFSYDVKMKEKGDIPEGYSVSREKKERFSLILESASTNQTSMYLCASSLAYRGRGNTIYFGEGSWLTVV.

This chain joins TRBV5-1 and TRBJ1-4; possibly TRBD1 for D (6 bases). V dropped 4 bases and J dropped 5 bases, with 12 bases sitting between them. This CDR3 has 14 residues. Germline CDR1 reads SGHRS; CDR2 reads YFSETQ. Written as DNA, the CDR3 is TGCGCCAGCAGCCGGGACAATGAGAATGAAAAACTGTTTTTT. This gives the protein CASSRDNENEKLFF.

The CDR3 DNA reads as TGTGCCAGTAGTCTTAGGAACACTGAAGCTTTCTTT. Protein product: CASSLRNTEAFF. The chain recombines TRBV19 with TRBJ1-1; D gene unclear. CDR1 and CDR2 from the germline V gene are LNHDA and SQIVND (reference sequence). There are 12 residues in the CDR3. V was shortened by 5 bases and J by 1 base, with 5 bases between the two germline ends.

The chain is built from TRBV4-1 and TRBJ1-3; TRBD1 agrees at 11 bases. This CDR3 region has 18 residues. V was clipped by 0 bases and J by 0 bases; unmatched bases: 4. Germline lookup yields CDR1 MGHRA and CDR2 YSYEKL. The CDR3 here is CASSQDTGTGGSGNTIYF. CDR3 nucleotides: TGCGCCAGCAGCCAAGATACCGGGACAGGGGGCTCTGGAAACACCATATATTTT.

The genes are TRBV4-1 and TRBJ1-5, with D uncertain. The ends were cut back, 3 bases at V and 0 bases at J, with 9 bases in the middle. The CDR3 covers 15 residues. Looked up from germline, CDR1 is MGHRA and CDR2 is YSYEKL. The CDR3 loop reads CASSQLGGSNQPQHF. The CDR3 nucleotides read TGCGCCAGCAGCCAGTTAGGCGGTAGCAATCAGCCCCAGCATTTT.

This chain joins TRBV19 and TRBJ1-1; D might be TRBD1 (5 bases). Per the germline V gene, CDR1 is LNHDA and CDR2 is SQIVND (reference sequence). The CDR3 sequence is 14 residues long. V lost 6 bases and J lost 1, with 12 bases in between. CDR3 sequence: CASSPRVGNTEAFF. The CDR3, as DNA: TGTGCCAGTAGCCCCAGGGTTGGGAACACTGAAGCTTTCTTT.

This clone was seen more than once but under ten times. The chain is built from TRBV3-1 (or the pseudogene TRBV3-2) and TRBJ2-1, with D tentatively TRBD2 (5 bases). This CDR3 comprises 15 residues. The germline gives CDR1 LGHDT, CDR2 YNNKEL (reference sequence). V lost 4 bases to trimming and J lost 4 bases, with 14 bases between them. CDR3 protein: CASSPLEGPYNEQFF. CDR3 bases: TGTGCCAGCAGCCCCCTCGAGGGCCCATACAATGAGCAGTTCTTC.